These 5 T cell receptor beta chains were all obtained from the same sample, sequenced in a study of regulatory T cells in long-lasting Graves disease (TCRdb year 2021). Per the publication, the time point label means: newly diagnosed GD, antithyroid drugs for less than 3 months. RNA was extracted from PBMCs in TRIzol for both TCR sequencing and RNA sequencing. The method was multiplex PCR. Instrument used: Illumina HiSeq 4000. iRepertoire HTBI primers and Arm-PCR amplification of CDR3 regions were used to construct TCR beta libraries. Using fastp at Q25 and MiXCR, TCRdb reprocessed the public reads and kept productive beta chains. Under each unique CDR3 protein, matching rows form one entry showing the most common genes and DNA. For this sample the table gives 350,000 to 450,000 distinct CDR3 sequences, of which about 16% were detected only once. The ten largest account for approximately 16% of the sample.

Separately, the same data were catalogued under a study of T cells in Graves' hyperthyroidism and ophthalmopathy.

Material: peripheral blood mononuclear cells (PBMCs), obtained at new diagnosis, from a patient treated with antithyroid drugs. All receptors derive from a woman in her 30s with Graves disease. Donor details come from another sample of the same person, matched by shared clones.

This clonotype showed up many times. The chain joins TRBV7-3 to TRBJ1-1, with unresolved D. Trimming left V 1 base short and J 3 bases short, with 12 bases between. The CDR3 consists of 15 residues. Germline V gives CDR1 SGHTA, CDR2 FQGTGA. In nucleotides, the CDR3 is TGTGCCAGCAGCTTAAGGCTTGATGCCTACACTGAAGCTTTCTTT. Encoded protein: CASSLRLDAYTEAFF.

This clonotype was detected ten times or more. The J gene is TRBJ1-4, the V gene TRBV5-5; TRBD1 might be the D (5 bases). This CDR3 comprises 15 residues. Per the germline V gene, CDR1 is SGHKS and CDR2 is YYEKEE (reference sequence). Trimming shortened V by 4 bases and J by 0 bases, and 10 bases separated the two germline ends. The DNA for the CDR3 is TGTGCCAGCAGCCCCGGGACCACAACTAATGAAAAACTGTTTTTT. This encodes CASSPGTTTNEKLFF.

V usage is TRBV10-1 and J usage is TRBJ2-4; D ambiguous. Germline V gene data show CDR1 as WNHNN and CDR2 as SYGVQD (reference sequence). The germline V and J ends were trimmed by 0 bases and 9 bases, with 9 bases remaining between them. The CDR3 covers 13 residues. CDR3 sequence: CASSESDRRIQYF. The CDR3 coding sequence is TGCGCCAGCAGTGAGTCTGACCGCCGCATTCAGTACTTC.

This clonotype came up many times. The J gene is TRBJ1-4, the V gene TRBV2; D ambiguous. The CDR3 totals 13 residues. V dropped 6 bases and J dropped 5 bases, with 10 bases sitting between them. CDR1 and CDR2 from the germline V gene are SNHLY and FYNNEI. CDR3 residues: CASRGQGNEKLFF. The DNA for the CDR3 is TGTGCCAGCAGGGGCCAAGGGAATGAAAAACTGTTTTTT.

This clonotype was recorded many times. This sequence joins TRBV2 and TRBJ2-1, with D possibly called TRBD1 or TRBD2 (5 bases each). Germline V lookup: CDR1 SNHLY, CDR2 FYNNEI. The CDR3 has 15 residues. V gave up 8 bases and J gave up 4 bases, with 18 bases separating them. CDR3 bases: TGTGCCAGCGGGGTCGAGGGTGGGGCATACAATGAGCAGTTCTTC. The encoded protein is CASGVEGGAYNEQFF.